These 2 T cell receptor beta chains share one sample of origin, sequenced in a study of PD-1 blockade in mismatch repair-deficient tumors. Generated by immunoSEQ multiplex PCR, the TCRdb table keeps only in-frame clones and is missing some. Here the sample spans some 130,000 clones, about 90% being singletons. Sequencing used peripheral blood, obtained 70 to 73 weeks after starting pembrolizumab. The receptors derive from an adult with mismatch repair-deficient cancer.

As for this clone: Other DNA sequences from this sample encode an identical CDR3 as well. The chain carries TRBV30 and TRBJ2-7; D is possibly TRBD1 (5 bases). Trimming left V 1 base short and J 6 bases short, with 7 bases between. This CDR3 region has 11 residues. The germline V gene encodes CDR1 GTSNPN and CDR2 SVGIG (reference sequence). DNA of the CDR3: TGTGCCTGGAGTGGGGGCCCCGAGCAGTACTTC. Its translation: CAWSGGPEQYF.

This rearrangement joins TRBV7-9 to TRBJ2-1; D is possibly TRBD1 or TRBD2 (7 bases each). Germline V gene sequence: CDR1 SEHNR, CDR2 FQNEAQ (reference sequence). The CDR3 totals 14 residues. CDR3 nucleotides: TGTGCGCAGGGGGGGGACTCCCTTTACAATGAGCAGTTCTTC. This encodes CAQGGDSLYNEQFF.